These T cell receptor beta chains were read from a single sample in a study of response to subunit inactivated influenza vaccine. TCRdb redid the calling of the RT-PCR reads with MiXCR, one entry per CDR3 protein. The data hold about 620,000 distinct CDR3 sequences, with roughly 10% observed a single time. The material was PBMCs from blood, obtained on the day of vaccination. These receptors all stem from a man between 45 and 60 years old who received an inactivated influenza vaccine. CDR3s include the opening cysteine and the closing phenylalanine or tryptophan. The D gene is left open where the match is weak. A row's size may be missing; if present it is once, few, many or a size class.

size,length,V,D,J,DNA,CDR3
few,14,TRBV6-1,-,TRBJ2-4,TGTGCCAGCAGTCAGATCCACTCAATTAACATTCAGTACTTC,CASSQIHSINIQYF
few,17,TRBV29-1,-,TRBJ2-3,TGCAGCGTTGAAAGCTATGGGGGCCGAGAAGTCACAGATACGCAGTATTTT,CSVESYGGREVTDTQYF
-,15,TRBV11-2,-,TRBJ2-1,TGTGCCAGCAGATCCGTACGGGGCCGATACAATGAGCAGTTCTTC,CASRSVRGRYNEQFF
many,15,TRBV12-3/TRBV12-4,TRBD2,TRBJ2-3,TGTGCCAGCAGCGGGGGGTATGGTCGCACAGATACGCAGTATTTT,CASSGGYGRTDTQYF
few,15,TRBV7-2,TRBD1,TRBJ2-2,TGTGCCAGCAGCTTAGGAGGGGGCCGAACCGGGGAGCTGTTTTTT,CASSLGGGRTGELFF
many,16,TRBV6-2/TRBV6-3,-,TRBJ2-2,TGTGCCAGCAGTACCAGGGATGGGTCACGCACCGGGGAGCTGTTTTTT,CASSTRDGSRTGELFF
few,14,TRBV10-3,TRBD1,TRBJ1-5,TGTGCCATCAGTAGGACAGGGAACAATCAGCCCCAGCATTTT,CAISRTGNNQPQHF
-,21,TRBV4-2,TRBD2,TRBJ2-6,TGTGCCAGCAGCCAAGATCCCCGGACTAGCGGGAGAGTCTCTGGGGCCAACGTCCTGACTTTC,CASSQDPRTSGRVSGANVLTF
-,15,TRBV11-2,TRBD2,TRBJ2-5,TGTGCCAGCAGCCCCTCCAGCGGGGGATTGGAGACCCAGTACTTC,CASSPSSGGLETQYF
-,15,TRBV6-1,-,TRBJ2-2,TGTGCCAGCAGCCGTACCTTAGGGCTGACCGGGGAGCTGTTTTTT,CASSRTLGLTGELFF
few,15,TRBV20-1,TRBD1,TRBJ2-2,TGCAGCCCGTTACGGACAGGGCTCGACACCGGGGAGCTGTTTTTT,CSPLRTGLDTGELFF